This T cell receptor (beta chain) was identified in a study of T cells after yellow fever vaccination. Universal primer sites and UMIs were introduced during 5'RACE template-switching synthesis of TCR cDNA. TCRdb reanalysed the 5' RACE reads using MiXCR and keeps one entry per CDR3 protein. The sample yields approximately 450,000 distinct CDR3 sequences, roughly a sixth seen once. Study conclusions and caveats: CD4 and CD8 compartments shared a small share of clonotypes, likely from convergent recombination. Primary-vaccination clones mostly resurfaced post-booster (96% CD4, more than 85% CD8).

The V gene's germline CDR1 is SQVTM and CDR2 ANQGSEA. The trim removed 3 bases at V and 2 bases at J, leaving 13 bases unmatched. CDR3 length: 17 residues. As regards this clonotype: No antigen is known for it.

The source of this sequence is a man younger than 35 who received the YFV17D yellow fever vaccine. This specimen consisted of PBMCs, obtained before the yellow fever booster vaccination. The rearrangement uses TRBV29-1 and TRBJ2-3, with 8 bases aligning to TRBD1. The CDR3 nucleotides read TGCAGCGTTGAGCCAGATGAGACAGGGGCGGACACAGATACGCAGTATTTT. This translates into CSVEPDETGADTDTQYF.